These 4 T cell receptor beta chains were sequenced from one sample in a study of shared clonotypes between healthy human individuals. The table came from immunoSEQ multiplex PCR; TCRdb's copy has only in-frame clones and leaves some out. The profile shows roughly 1,000,000 clones, 75% to 80% of them singletons. Material for sequencing was memory CD4+ T cells from PBMCs. Subset defined: CD45RA-negative fraction. The source is a young man in good health. Some clones in this sample may be carry-over from other donors' samples.

The chain joins TRBV4-2 to TRBJ1-4; no reliable D call. This CDR3 comprises 17 residues. V lost 0 bases and J 7 bases, leaving 18 bases between the germline ends. Germline CDR1 is LGHNA and CDR2 is YNFKEQ. CDR3 in DNA: TGTGCCAGCAGCCAAGATATAGGCGGTGGGATCGGTGAAAAACTGTTTTTT. This codes for CASSQDIGGGIGEKLFF.

Points on this clone: Germline and junction disagree at one end, which may indicate a read error. The chain links TRBV28 to TRBJ2-1, with 15 nucleotides matching TRBD2. The CDR3 contains 13 residues. Germline V lookup: CDR1 MDHEN, CDR2 SYDVKM. In DNA, the CDR3 is TGTGCCAGCAGTCGGACTAGCGGGAGGGCCTCGGTCTTC. This gives the protein CASSRTSGRASVF.

The chain combines TRBV7-2 with TRBJ2-2; 9 bases agree with TRBD1. The CDR3 covers 14 residues. Germline V CDR1 and CDR2: SGHTA, FQGNSA. The trim removed 6 bases at V and 5 bases at J, leaving 4 bases unmatched. The CDR3 protein is CASSGTGKTGELFF. The CDR3 nucleotides read TGTGCCAGCAGTGGGACAGGGAAAACCGGGGAGCTGTTTTTT.

The genes are TRBV6-5 and TRBJ1-4, with 10 bases lining up with TRBD1. This CDR3 has 14 residues. Germline CDR1 MNHEY, CDR2 SVGAGI. The junction had 5 bases not matched to a gene; V was cut back by 7 bases and J by 6 bases. CDR3: CASTSGTGDEKLFF. CDR3 coding DNA: TGTGCCAGCACTTCCGGGACAGGGGATGAAAAACTGTTTTTT.